This TCR beta chain was profiled in a study of control samples from healthy donors and cancer patients. Data came from immunoSEQ multiplex PCR; TCRdb stores just in-frame clones and leaves some out. The sample carries some 120,000 clones, more than 80% recorded once. Germline V lookup: CDR1 MDHEN, CDR2 SYDVKM. The CDR3 loop spans 16 amino acids. V trimming: 5 bases; J trimming: 1 base; junction bases outside the gene matches: 8. The material sequenced was blood. The sequence came from a man aged 18 to 30 in good health. The chain has TRBV28 and TRBJ1-3, with 7 bases lining up with TRBD1. This CDR3 is CASSPSGGFSGNTIYF. The DNA of the CDR3 is TGTGCCAGCAGTCCATCAGGGGGATTTTCTGGAAACACCATATATTTT.